This T cell receptor beta chain was recovered during a study of regulatory T cells in long-lasting Graves disease. Study-wide results and limits: Persistent Graves' patients showed a TCR diversity that was lower than that of newly diagnosed ones.

Time point indicated: newly diagnosed GD, antithyroid drugs for less than 3 months. RNA from PBMCs was the source of the TCR library. Construction of the TCR beta libraries employed iRepertoire HTBI primers in conjunction with Arm-PCR of CDR3 regions. Per the original methods: Samples collectively showed 62 TRBV and fewer than 15 TRBJ segments. Each CDR3 protein is one row after TCRdb ran MiXCR on the multiplex PCR reads. The V and J calls here are based on TCRdb, not the publication. The sample yields roughly 510,000 distinct CDR3 sequences, 16% seen once. Germline V lookup: CDR1 GTSNPN, CDR2 SVGIG (reference sequence). The CDR3 sequence is 13 residues long. J lost 4 bases, V lost 5 bases, and 4 bases had no gene match. This clonotype has a handful of counts. As yet, its antigen is unknown. The data were also submitted as part of a second study, on T cells in Graves' hyperthyroidism and ophthalmopathy. That paper adds: Reasons for excluding patients were uncontrolled infection, other autoimmune disease, pregnancy or lactation. Ophthalmopathy got predicted by the model a median around 6.8 months before its onset.

The V and J genes are TRBV30 and TRBJ1-4, with 7 bases lining up with TRBD1. The sequence was collected from a man aged 18 to 30 with Graves disease. Sequenced material: peripheral blood mononuclear cells (PBMCs), taken at new diagnosis, from a patient treated with antithyroid drugs. CDR3 sequence reads: CAWDQGVNEKLFF. As DNA, the CDR3 is TGTGCCTGGGACCAGGGGGTTAATGAAAAACTGTTTTTT.